This T cell receptor (beta chain) was sequenced for a study of blood T cells in healthy people across ages. Findings of the study overall: The donors' CMV status was not determined, possibly confounding changes in expanded clonotypes.

For the second PCR, which ran for 7 to 11 cycles, a sample-barcoded 5' primer and a J-beta primer mix were used. The study obtained at least 3 million CDR3-containing paired-end reads from every sample. TCRdb used MiXCR to reprocess the 5' RACE reads, holding one entry per CDR3 protein. In the table there are some 560,000 distinct CDR3 sequences, over 25% of which are singletons. As for this clonotype: Antigen unknown.

This sample also appeared in a second study, on T cells of mothers and their children.

The sequencing sample was made of blood. The source is a boy between 2 and 10 years old in good health.

CDR3 in amino acids: CSVGVGRIQETQYF. The DNA of the CDR3 is TGCAGCGTTGGGGTTGGGAGGATTCAAGAGACCCAGTACTTC. The chain joins TRBV29-1 to TRBJ2-5; tentatively, D is TRBD2 (6 bases). CDR1 and CDR2 (germline): SQVTM, ANQGSEA. This CDR3 is 14 amino acids long. Trimming stripped 4 bases from V and 2 bases from J, with 14 bases between.